A selection of T cell receptor beta chains follows, all from one sample in a study of radiation and T cells in renal cell carcinoma. The method was immunoSEQ multiplex PCR; TCRdb's version includes in-frame clones alone and lacks a portion of them. The sample carries 100,000 to 150,000 clones, 85% to 90% recorded once. Source: blood, taken from a patient whose treatment included radiotherapy and nephrectomy. The receptor set was obtained from a woman aged 70-85 years with renal cell carcinoma. The CDR3 runs from the conserved cysteine through the conserved F or W. D genes are given only for firm matches. Expanded clones are given a class, and other clones once, few, many or no size at all.

j_call clone_size d_call v_call cdr3_nt cdr3_aa
TRBJ2-2 . . TRBV19 TGTGCCAGTAGCACCGGGACGGGGGAGCTGTTTTTT CASSTGTGELFF
TRBJ1-6 . . TRBV9 TGTGCCAGCAGCGTCTCCAGCTCCTATAATTCACCCCTCCACTTT CASSVSSSYNSPLHF
TRBJ2-3 . . TRBV7-9 TGTGCCAGCAGTCCTCTCCCCCCAGGCACAGATACGCAGTATTTT CASSPLPPGTDTQYF
TRBJ1-2 few . TRBV7-9 TGTGCCAGCAGCCAAAGGGAGGGAACCTATGGCTACACCTTC CASSQREGTYGYTF
TRBJ1-1 . TRBD1 TRBV18 TGTGCCAGCTCACTACAGGGGGAAGCGGGAGCTTTCTTT CASSLQGEAGAFF
TRBJ1-2 few . TRBV29-1 TGCAGCGTTAAGCCAAACAGGGTTGGGATCGATGGCTACACCTTC CSVKPNRVGIDGYTF
TRBJ1-5 . . TRBV28 TGTGCCAGCAGTCCCCCGACAGTAGGTCAGCCCCAGCATTTT CASSPPTVGQPQHF
TRBJ1-1 . . TRBV19 TGTGCCAGTAGTATTGACAGTGTGAACACTGAAGCTTTCTTT CASSIDSVNTEAFF
TRBJ1-5 . . TRBV30 TGTGCCTGGAGTATTAGGAGGGGAGTAGGTCAGCCCCAGCATTTT CAWSIRRGVGQPQHF
TRBJ1-3 . . TRBV6-1 TGTGCCAGCACCCAGCCACATATGCGCGGAAACACCATATATTTT CASTQPHMRGNTIYF
TRBJ1-2 . . TRBV5-1 TGCGCCAGCAGCTTGGAGGGGACACCTTATGGCTACACCTTC CASSLEGTPYGYTF
TRBJ1-6 . . TRBV6-1 TGTGCCAGCAGTGAAGAGGGTATGGCCAATTCACCCCTCCACTTT CASSEEGMANSPLHF
TRBJ1-6 . . TRBV6-5 TGTGCCAGCAGTTGGGGTACAGTGTCCTCACCCCTCCACTTT CASSWGTVSSPLHF
TRBJ2-5 . TRBD1 TRBV29-1 TGCAGCGTCGACTCCTGGGACAGGGGTGAGACCCAGTACTTC CSVDSWDRGETQYF
TRBJ2-7 . . TRBV28 TGTGCCAGCACTACTCAGGGTTCGGAGCAGTACTTC CASTTQGSEQYF
TRBJ1-4 . TRBD1 TRBV30 TGTGCCTGGAGGTCCGGGACAGTTAATGAAAAACTGTTTTTT CAWRSGTVNEKLFF
TRBJ1-6 . . TRBV30 TGTGCCTGGAGAGAGCACTCGAATTCACCCCTCCACTTT CAWREHSNSPLHF
TRBJ2-3 once . TRBV2 TGTGCCAGCAGCCAGGGGGATACGCAGTATTTT CASSQGDTQYF
TRBJ2-7 . . TRBV11-2 TGTGCCAGCAGTCTCGAGGACGTGGGGATCTTGGTGTACGAGCAGTACTTC CASSLEDVGILVYEQYF
TRBJ2-1 . . TRBV2 TGTGCCAGCAGTGACGGGGGGCCCCACAATGAGCAGTTCTTC CASSDGGPHNEQFF
TRBJ2-5 . . TRBV30 TGTGCCTGGAGCGCGATCAGGGGTAGCGTTGGAGAGACCCAGTACTTC CAWSAIRGSVGETQYF
TRBJ2-7 . . TRBV7-2 TGTGCCAGCAGCTATGACAGTTCCTCCTACGAGCAGTACTTC CASSYDSSSYEQYF
TRBJ1-4 . . TRBV21-1 TGTGCCAGCAGCCTCCGGGGGCAGATGGGTGAAAAACTGTTTTTT CASSLRGQMGEKLFF
TRBJ1-6 . . TRBV2 TGTGCCAGCAGTAAGGGGACCTCCTATAATTCACCCCTCCACTTT CASSKGTSYNSPLHF
TRBJ1-4 . TRBD1 TRBV27 TGTGCCAGCAGTATAGGACCGGGACAGGGTGAAAAACTGTTTTTT CASSIGPGQGEKLFF
TRBJ2-5 . TRBD2 TRBV5-1 TGCGCCAGCCAGCCCCGGGGGGGAGAGACCCAGTACTTC CASQPRGGETQYF
TRBJ2-3 . . TRBV19 TGTGCCAGTAACAGGGCGGGCACAGATACGCAGTATTTT CASNRAGTDTQYF
TRBJ1-1 . TRBD1 TRBV27 TGTGCCAGCAGTCCTCGACAGGGAAGGACTGAAGCTTTCTTT CASSPRQGRTEAFF
TRBJ1-2 once . TRBV7-8 TGTGCCAGCAGCGACGGACAAGACTATGGCTACACCTTC CASSDGQDYGYTF
TRBJ1-2 . . TRBV28 TGTGCCAGCAGTCCCCCCGGGTCTCTTAACTATGGCTACACCTTC CASSPPGSLNYGYTF
TRBJ2-1 . TRBD2 TRBV2 TGTGCCAGCAGTGAAATAGTAGCGGGGTCTGGTGAGCAGTTCTTC CASSEIVAGSGEQFF
TRBJ2-6 once . TRBV27 TGTGCCAGCAGTTCAGACAGGCTGGGGGGGGCCAACGTCCTGACTTTC CASSSDRLGGANVLTF
TRBJ2-7 . . TRBV18 TGTGCCAGCTCACCCGACCCCTACGAGCAGTACTTC CASSPDPYEQYF
TRBJ1-1 . . TRBV5-1 TGCGCCAGCAGCTTGGTAGGGCAGACGTTCACTGAAGCTTTCTTT CASSLVGQTFTEAFF
TRBJ2-2 once . TRBV6-1 TGTGCCAGCAGTGCGGGGGATCCCGGGGAGCTGTTTTTT CASSAGDPGELFF
TRBJ2-1 . TRBD2 TRBV30 TGTGCCCGCGCGGGGGGGCCATTAAATGAGCAGTTCTTC CARAGGPLNEQFF
TRBJ1-1 . . TRBV5-1 TGCGCCAGCAGCTTCCTAGGAGGGGGAGACACTGAAGCTTTCTTT CASSFLGGGDTEAFF
TRBJ1-2 . . TRBV27 TGTGCCAGCAGCCCGGCGGCAGCCTATGGCTACACCTTC CASSPAAAYGYTF
TRBJ2-6 . . TRBV5-4 TGTGCCAGCAGCTCCTACTCTGGGGCCAACGTCCTGACTTTC CASSSYSGANVLTF
TRBJ2-4 . . TRBV7-9 TGTGCCAGCAGCTTATTGGGGGGCGAAGGGAACATTCAGTACTTC CASSLLGGEGNIQYF
TRBJ1-2 . . TRBV4-3 TGCGCCAGCAGCCAAGAAGCGGGGCAGATCTATGGCTACACCTTC CASSQEAGQIYGYTF
TRBJ2-1 . . TRBV18 TGTGCCAGCTCCCCGAAGGGGGGCCAAAGCTACAATGAGCAGTTCTTC CASSPKGGQSYNEQFF
TRBJ2-5 . TRBD2 TRBV5-5 TGTGCCAGCAGACTCGAGGGACTAGCGCCGGAGACCCAGTACTTC CASRLEGLAPETQYF
TRBJ2-2 . . TRBV12-5 TGTGCTAGTGGTTTGGGACATAAAGGGGGCGCGGGGACCGGGGAGCTGTTTTTT CASGLGHKGGAGTGELFF
TRBJ1-5 few . TRBV27 TGTGCCAGCAGTCCTTTGGGTGGAGGGCCCCAGCATTTT CASSPLGGGPQHF
TRBJ2-7 . . TRBV6-5 TGTGCCAGCAGCCCCGAGTTCTCAGGGCGGTACGAGCAGTACTTC CASSPEFSGRYEQYF
TRBJ2-7 . . TRBV7-9 TGTGCCAGCAGCGCCGAATGGGAGAGCCAGCAGTACTTC CASSAEWESQQYF
TRBJ1-1 . . TRBV28 TGTGCCAGCAGTTCCCCTTATATGTTGAACACTGAAGCTTTCTTT CASSSPYMLNTEAFF
TRBJ1-1 . TRBD1 TRBV7-2 TGTGCCAGCAGCACACCCAGACAGGGAACTACTGAAGCTTTCTTT CASSTPRQGTTEAFF
TRBJ1-3 . TRBD1 TRBV30 TGTGCCTGGAGTGTAAGGACAGGGTCTGGAAACACCATATATTTT CAWSVRTGSGNTIYF